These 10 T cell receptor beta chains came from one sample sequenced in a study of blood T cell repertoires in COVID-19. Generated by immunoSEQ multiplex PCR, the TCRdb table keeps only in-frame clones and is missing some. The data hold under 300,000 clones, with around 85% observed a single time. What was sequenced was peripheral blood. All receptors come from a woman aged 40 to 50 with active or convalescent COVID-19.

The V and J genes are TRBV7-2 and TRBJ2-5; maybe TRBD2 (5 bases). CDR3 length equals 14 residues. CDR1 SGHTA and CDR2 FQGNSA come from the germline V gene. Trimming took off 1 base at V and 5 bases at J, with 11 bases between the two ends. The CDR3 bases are TGTGCCAGCAGCTTAGGGATGGGCGGGGAGACCCAGTACTTC. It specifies CASSLGMGGETQYF.

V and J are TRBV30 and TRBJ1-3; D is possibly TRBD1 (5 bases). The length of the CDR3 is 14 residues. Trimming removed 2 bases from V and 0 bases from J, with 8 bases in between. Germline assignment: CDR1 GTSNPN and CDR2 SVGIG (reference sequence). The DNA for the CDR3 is TGTGCCTGGAGTCCAGACAGCTCTGGAAACACCATATATTTT. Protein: CAWSPDSSGNTIYF.

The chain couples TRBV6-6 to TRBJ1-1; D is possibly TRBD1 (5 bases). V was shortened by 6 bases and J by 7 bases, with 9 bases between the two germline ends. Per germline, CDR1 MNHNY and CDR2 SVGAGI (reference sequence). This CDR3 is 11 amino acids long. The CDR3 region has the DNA TGTGCCAGCAGGCTGACAGATGAAGCTTTCTTT. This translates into CASRLTDEAFF.

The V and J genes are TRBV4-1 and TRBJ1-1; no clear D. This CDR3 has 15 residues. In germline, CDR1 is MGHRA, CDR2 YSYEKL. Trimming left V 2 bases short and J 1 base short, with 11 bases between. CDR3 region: CASSQKEGRNTEAFF. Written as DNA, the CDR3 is TGCGCCAGCAGCCAAAAGGAGGGAAGGAACACTGAAGCTTTCTTT.

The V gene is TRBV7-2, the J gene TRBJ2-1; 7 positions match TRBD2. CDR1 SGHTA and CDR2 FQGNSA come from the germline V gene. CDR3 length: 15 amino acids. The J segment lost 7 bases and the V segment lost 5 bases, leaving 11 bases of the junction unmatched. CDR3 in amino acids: CASSPWTREGNEQFF. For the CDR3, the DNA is TGTGCCAGCAGCCCGTGGACTAGGGAAGGAAATGAGCAGTTCTTC. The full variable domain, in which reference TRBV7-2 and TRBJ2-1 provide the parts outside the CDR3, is GAGVSQSPSNKVTEKGKDVELRCDPISGHTALYWYRQSLGQGLEFLIYFQGNSAPDKSGLPSDRFSAERTGGSVSTLTIQRTQQEDSAVYLCASSPWTREGNEQFFGPGTRLTVL.

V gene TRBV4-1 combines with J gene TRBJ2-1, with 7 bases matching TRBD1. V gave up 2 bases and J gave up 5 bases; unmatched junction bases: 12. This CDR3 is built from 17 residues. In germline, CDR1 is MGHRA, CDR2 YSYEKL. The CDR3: CASSQRGGRVGNNEQFF. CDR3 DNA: TGCGCCAGCAGCCAACGAGGGGGCAGGGTGGGAAACAATGAGCAGTTCTTC.

CDR3 loop: CASRESGTGAAGYTF. The CDR3 region has the DNA TGTGCCAGCAGGGAGTCCGGGACAGGGGCCGCGGGCTACACCTTC. This chain uses TRBV2 with TRBJ1-2; TRBD1 matches at 10 bases. Trimming removed 6 bases from V and 8 bases from J; junction bases left unmatched: 12. Germline V gene lookup returns CDR1 SNHLY and CDR2 FYNNEI. The CDR3 consists of 15 residues. Combining the CDR3 with reference TRBV2 and TRBJ1-2 gives the whole variable domain EPEVTQTPSHQVTQMGQEVILRCVPISNHLYFYWYRQILGQKVEFLVSFYNNEISEKSEIFDDQFSVERPDGSNFTLKIRSTKLEDSAMYFCASRESGTGAAGYTFGSGTRLTVV.

The CDR3 loop reads CASSMTGVTEAFF. In DNA, the CDR3 is TGTGCCAGCAGTATGACAGGGGTTACTGAAGCTTTCTTT. The rearrangement uses TRBV28 and TRBJ1-1; 8 positions match TRBD1. The V gene's germline CDR1 is MDHEN and CDR2 SYDVKM. This CDR3 region has 13 residues. The V gene end was trimmed by 5 bases and the J gene end by 5 bases; junction bases not matched to a gene: 4.

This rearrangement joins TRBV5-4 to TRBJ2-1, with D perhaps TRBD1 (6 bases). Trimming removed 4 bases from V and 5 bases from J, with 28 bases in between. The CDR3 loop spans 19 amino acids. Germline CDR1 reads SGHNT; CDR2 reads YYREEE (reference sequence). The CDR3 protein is CASSPARLRTAGPNNEQFF. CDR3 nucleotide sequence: TGTGCCAGCAGCCCAGCCCGATTAAGGACAGCCGGACCGAACAATGAGCAGTTCTTC.

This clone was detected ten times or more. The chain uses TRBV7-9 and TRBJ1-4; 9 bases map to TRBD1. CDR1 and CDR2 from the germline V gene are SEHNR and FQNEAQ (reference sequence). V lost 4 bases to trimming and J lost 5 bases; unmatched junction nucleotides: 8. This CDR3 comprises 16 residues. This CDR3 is CASSSDPGQGNEKLFF. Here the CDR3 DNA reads TGTGCCAGCAGCTCTGACCCGGGACAGGGAAATGAAAAACTGTTTTTT.